The clone carrying this T cell receptor (beta chain) occurred many times. These data come from a study of HIV-infected children after antiretroviral therapy interruption. About the research overall: Four children interrupted treatment; four stayed on continuous treatment.

Treatment defined: PENTA 11 planned treatment interruption arm or continuous ART arm. The CDR3 length is 16 residues. The V gene's germline CDR1 is SGHTA and CDR2 FQGNSA. Trimming cost V 1 base and J 5 bases; bases outside gene matches: 6. Unique molecular identifiers were included in an RNA-based 3' RACE TCR library. MiXCR was run by TCRdb on the 3' RACE reads, yielding one entry per CDR3 protein. The sample has about 40,000 distinct CDR3 sequences, approximately 7% seen once; the top ten hold more than 0.95%. The input for sequencing was CD45RA+ CD4+ T cells from PBMCs, pooled from several time points, taken from a donor given antiretroviral therapy, either interrupted or continuous. Subset described: naive CD4+ CD45RA+ CD45RO- T cells. This chain uses TRBV7-2 with TRBJ2-5; 11 bases are shared with TRBD2. This clonotype was obtained from a pool of human donors with HIV. For the CDR3, the DNA is TGTGCCAGCAGCTTAGGGTTAGCGGGGGGGCAGGAGACCCAGTACTTC. The encoded protein is CASSLGLAGGQETQYF.